Sequencing of this T cell receptor (beta chain) was carried out in a study of shared clonotypes between healthy human individuals. Profiling relied on immunoSEQ multiplex PCR, and the TCRdb table lists in-frame clones only, not all of them. This table has roughly 2.2 million clones, over 90% appearing once. The ends were cut back, 8 bases at V and 6 bases at J, with 10 bases in the middle. Germline lookup yields CDR1 SNHLY and CDR2 FYNNEI. The CDR3 length is 12 residues. This receptor was identified in a man aged 18 to 29 in good health. Some clones in this sample may be carry-over from other donors' samples. J is TRBJ2-2 and V is TRBV2; D tentatively reads TRBD1 or TRBD2 (5 bases each). Sequencing was carried out using naive CD4+ T cells from PBMCs. Subset of the sample: CD45RA+ positively selected. DNA of the CDR3: TGTGCCAGCTCCCTGGGGGCCGGGGAGCTGTTTTTT. This encodes CASSLGAGELFF.